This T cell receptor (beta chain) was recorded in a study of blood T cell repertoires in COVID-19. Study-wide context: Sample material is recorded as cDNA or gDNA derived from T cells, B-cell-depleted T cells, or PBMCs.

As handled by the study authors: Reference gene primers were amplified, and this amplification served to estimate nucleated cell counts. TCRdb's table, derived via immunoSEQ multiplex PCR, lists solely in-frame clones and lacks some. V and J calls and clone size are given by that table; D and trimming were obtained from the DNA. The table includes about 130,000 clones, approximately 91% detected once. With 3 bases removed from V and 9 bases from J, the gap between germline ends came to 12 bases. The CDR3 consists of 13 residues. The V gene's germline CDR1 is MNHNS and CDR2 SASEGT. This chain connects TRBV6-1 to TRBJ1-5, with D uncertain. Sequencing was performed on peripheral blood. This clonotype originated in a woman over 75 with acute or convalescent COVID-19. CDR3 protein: CASSETTSLPQHF. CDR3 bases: TGTGCCAGCAGTGAGACTACGTCCCTGCCCCAGCATTTT.